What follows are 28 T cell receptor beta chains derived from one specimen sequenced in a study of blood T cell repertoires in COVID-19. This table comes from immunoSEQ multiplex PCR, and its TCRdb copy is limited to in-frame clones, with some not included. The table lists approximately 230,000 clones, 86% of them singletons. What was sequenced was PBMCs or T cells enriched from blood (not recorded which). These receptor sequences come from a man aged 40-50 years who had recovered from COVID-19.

CDR3 in amino acids: CASGLVRDNNYGYTF. The CDR3 DNA follows: TGTGCTAGTGGTTTGGTCCGGGACAATAACTATGGCTACACCTTC. The chain links TRBV12-5 to TRBJ1-2; D is possibly TRBD1 (6 bases). The CDR3 is 15 residues long. The V and J ends lost 0 bases and 1 base respectively, with 9 bases between them. Per the germline V gene, CDR1 is LGHNT and CDR2 is FRNRAP. Together with reference TRBV12-5 and TRBJ1-2, the CDR3 gives the full variable domain: DARVTQTPRHKVTEMGQEVTMRCQPILGHNTVFWYRQTMMQGLELLAYFRNRAPLDDSGMPKDRFSAEMPDATLATLKIQPSEPRDSAVYFCASGLVRDNNYGYTFGSGTRLTVV.

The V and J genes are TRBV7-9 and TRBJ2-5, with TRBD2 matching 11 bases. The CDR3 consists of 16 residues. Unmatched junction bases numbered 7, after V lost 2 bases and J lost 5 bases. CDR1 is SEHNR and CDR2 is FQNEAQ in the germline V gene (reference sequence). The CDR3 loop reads CASSLPSGRNRETQYF. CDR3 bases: TGTGCCAGCAGCTTACCTAGCGGGAGGAATAGGGAGACCCAGTACTTC. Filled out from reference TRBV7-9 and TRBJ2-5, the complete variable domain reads DTGVSQNPRHKITKRGQNVTFRCDPISEHNRLYWYRQTLGQGPEFLTYFQNEAQLEKSRLLSDRFSAERPKGSFSTLEIQRTEQGDSAMYLCASSLPSGRNRETQYFGPGTRLLVL.

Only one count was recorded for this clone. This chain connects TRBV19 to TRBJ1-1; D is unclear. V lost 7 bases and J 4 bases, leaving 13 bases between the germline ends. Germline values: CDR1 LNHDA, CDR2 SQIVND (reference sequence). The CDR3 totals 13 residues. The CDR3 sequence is CASIVGGSTEAFF. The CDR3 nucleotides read TGTGCCAGTATCGTCGGAGGGAGCACTGAAGCTTTCTTT.

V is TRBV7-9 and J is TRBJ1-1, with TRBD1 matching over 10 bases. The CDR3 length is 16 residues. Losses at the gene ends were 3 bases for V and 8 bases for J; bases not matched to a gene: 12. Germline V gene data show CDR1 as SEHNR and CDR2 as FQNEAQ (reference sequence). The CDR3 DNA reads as TGTGCCAGCAGCTTCGGACAGGGGGGTCTTTTTGAGGAAGCTTTCTTT. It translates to CASSFGQGGLFEEAFF.

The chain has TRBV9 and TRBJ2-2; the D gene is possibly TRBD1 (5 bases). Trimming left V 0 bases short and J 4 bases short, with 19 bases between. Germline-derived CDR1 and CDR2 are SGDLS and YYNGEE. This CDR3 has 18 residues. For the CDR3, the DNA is TGTGCCAGCAGCGTAGAGGTGGGGCAGGGCTTGAGCACCGGGGAGCTGTTTTTT. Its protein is CASSVEVGQGLSTGELFF.

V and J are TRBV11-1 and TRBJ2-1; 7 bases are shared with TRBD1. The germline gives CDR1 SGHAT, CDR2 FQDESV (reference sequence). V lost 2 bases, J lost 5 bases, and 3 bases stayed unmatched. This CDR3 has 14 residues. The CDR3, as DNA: TGTGCCAGCAGCTTAAACGACAGGGACAATGAGCAGTTCTTC. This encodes CASSLNDRDNEQFF.

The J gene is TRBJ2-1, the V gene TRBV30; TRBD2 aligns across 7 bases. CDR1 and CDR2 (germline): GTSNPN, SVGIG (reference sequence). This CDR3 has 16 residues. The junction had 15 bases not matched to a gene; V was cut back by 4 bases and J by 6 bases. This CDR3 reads CAWTPSPGGGRNEQFF. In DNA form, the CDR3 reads TGTGCCTGGACCCCTTCGCCCGGCGGGGGTCGCAATGAGCAGTTCTTC.

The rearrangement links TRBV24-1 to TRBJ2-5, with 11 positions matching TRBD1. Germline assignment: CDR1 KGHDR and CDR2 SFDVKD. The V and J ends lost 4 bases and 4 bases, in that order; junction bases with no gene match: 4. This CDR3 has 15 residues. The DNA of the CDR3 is TGTGCCACCAGTGACCCGGGACAGGGGGGAGAGACCCAGTACTTC. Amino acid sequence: CATSDPGQGGETQYF.

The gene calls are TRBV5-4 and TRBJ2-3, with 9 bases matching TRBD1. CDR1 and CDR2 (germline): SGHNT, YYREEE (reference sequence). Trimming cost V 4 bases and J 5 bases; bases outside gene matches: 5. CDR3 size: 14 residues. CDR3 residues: CASSPGQGGDTQYF. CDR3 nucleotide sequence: TGTGCCAGCAGCCCGGGACAGGGTGGAGATACGCAGTATTTT.

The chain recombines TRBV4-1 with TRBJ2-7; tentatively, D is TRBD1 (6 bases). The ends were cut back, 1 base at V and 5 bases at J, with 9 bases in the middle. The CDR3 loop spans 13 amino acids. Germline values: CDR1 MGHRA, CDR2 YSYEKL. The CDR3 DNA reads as TGCGCCAGCAGCCAAGCACAGGGAGACGAGCAGTACTTC. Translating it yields CASSQAQGDEQYF.

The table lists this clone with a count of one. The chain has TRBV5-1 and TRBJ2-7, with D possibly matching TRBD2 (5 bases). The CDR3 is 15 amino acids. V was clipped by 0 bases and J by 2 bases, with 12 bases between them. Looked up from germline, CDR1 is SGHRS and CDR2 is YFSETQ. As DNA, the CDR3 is TGCGCCAGCAGCTTGGATGTAGGGAGTCCCTACGAGCAGTACTTC. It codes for CASSLDVGSPYEQYF.

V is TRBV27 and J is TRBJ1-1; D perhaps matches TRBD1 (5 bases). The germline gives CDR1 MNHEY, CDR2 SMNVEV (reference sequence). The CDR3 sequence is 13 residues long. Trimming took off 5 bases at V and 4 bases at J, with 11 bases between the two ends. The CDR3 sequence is CASSQVGGTEAFF. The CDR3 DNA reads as TGTGCCAGCAGTCAGGTGGGGGGCACTGAAGCTTTCTTT.

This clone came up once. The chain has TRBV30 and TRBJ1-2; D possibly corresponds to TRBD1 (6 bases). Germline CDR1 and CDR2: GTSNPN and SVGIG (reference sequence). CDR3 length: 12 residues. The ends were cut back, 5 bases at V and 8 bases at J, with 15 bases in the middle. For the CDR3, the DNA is TGTGCCTGGGCCGGACAGCCTTACGGCTACACCTTC. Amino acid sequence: CAWAGQPYGYTF.

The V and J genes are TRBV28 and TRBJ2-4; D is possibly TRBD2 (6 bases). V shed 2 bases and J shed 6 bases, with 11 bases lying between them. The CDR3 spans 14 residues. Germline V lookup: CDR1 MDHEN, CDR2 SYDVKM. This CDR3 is CASSLPGRVNIQYF. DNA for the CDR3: TGTGCCAGCAGTTTACCCGGGAGAGTAAACATTCAGTACTTC.

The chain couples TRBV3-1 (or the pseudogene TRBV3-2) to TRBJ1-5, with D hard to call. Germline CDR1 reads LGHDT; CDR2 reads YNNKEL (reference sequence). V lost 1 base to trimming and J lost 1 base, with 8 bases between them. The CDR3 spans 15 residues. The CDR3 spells CASSQGRLSNQPQHF. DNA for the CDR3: TGTGCCAGCAGCCAAGGCCGGTTGAGCAATCAGCCCCAGCATTTT.

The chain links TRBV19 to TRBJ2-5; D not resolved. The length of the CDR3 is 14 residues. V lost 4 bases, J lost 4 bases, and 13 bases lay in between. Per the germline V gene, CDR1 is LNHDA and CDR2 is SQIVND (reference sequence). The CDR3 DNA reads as TGTGCCAGTAGTACGGAACGGGTGGGAGAGACCCAGTACTTC. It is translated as CASSTERVGETQYF.

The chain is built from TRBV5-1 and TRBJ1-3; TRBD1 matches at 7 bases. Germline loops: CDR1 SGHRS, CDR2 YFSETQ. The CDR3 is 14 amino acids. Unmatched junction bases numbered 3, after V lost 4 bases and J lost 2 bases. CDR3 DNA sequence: TGCGCCAGCAGCGAGACAGGGCCTGGAAACACCATATATTTT. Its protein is CASSETGPGNTIYF.

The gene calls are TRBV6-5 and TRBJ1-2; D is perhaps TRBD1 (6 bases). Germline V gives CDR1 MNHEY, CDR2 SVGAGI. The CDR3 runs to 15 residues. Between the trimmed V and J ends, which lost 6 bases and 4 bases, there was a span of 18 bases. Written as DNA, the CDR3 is TGTGCCAGCAGCCTCGCCCAGGGGACGGGCTATGGCTACACCTTC. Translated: CASSLAQGTGYGYTF.

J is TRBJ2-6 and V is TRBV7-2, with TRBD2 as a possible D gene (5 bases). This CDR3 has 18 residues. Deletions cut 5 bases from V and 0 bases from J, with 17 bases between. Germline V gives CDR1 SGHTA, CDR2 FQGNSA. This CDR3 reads CASSASRVGNSGANVLTF. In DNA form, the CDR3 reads TGTGCCAGCAGCGCATCCCGCGTCGGGAACTCTGGGGCCAACGTCCTGACTTTC.

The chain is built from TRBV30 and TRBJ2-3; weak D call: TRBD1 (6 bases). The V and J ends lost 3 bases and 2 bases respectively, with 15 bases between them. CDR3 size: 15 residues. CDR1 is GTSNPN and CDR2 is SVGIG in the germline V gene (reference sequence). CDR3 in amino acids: CAWSRNRVSTDTQYF. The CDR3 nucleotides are TGTGCCTGGAGCCGAAACAGGGTGTCCACAGATACGCAGTATTTT.

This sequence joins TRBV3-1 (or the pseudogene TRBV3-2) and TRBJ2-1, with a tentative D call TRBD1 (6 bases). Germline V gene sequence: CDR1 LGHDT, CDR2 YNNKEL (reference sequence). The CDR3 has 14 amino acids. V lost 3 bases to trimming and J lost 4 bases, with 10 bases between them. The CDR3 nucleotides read TGTGCCAGCAGCCATCCCGACAGGTACAATGAGCAGTTCTTC. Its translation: CASSHPDRYNEQFF.

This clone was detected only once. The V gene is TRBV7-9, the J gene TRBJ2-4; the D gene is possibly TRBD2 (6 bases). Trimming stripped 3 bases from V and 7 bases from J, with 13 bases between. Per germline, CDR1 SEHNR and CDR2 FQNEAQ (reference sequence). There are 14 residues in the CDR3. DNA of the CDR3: TGTGCCAGCAGCTTTGGGACTGGATCGAACATTCAGTACTTC. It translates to CASSFGTGSNIQYF.

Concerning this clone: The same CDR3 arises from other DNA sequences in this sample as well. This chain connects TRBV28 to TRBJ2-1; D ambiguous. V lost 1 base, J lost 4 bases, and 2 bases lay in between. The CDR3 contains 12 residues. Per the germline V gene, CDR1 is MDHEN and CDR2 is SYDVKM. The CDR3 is CASSLSYNEQFF. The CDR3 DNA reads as TGTGCCAGCAGTTTATCTTACAATGAGCAGTTCTTC.

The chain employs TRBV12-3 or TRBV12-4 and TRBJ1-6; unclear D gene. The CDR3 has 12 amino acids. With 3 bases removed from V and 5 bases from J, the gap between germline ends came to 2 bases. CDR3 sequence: CASSFDNSPLHF. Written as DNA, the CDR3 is TGTGCCAGCAGTTTCGATAATTCACCCCTCCACTTT.

CDR3 in DNA: TGTGCCAGCAGCTTAGTTTCCCTTGTGGAGCAGTTCTTC. Encoded protein: CASSLVSLVEQFF. V gene TRBV7-2 combines with J gene TRBJ2-1; no clear D gene. The CDR3 consists of 13 residues. V was trimmed by 1 base and J by 10 bases, leaving 11 bases between them. Germline assignment: CDR1 SGHTA and CDR2 FQGNSA.

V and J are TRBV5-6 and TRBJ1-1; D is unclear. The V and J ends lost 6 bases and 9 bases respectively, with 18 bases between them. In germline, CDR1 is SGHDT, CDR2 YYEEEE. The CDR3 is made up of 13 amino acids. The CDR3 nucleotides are TGTGCCAGCACCCGCCCTAGCCAGGCCCAAGCTTTCTTT. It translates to CASTRPSQAQAFF. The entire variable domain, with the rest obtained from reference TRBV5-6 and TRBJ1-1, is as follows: DAGVTQSPTHLIKTRGQQVTLRCSPKSGHDTVSWYQQALGQGPQFIFQYYEEEERQRGNFPDRFSGHQFPNYSSELNVNALLLGDSALYLCASTRPSQAQAFFGQGTRLTVV.

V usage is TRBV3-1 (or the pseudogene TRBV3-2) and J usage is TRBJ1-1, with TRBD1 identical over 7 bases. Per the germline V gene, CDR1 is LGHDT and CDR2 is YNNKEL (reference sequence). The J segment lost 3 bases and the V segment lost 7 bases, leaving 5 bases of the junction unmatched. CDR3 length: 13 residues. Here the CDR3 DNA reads TGTGCCAGCAACGACAGGGACGACACTGAAGCTTTCTTT. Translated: CASNDRDDTEAFF.

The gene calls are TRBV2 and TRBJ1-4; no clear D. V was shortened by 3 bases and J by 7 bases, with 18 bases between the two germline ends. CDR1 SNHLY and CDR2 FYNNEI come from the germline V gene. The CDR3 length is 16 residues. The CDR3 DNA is TGTGCCAGCAGTGACCTAGTCGGGGTATTTAGTGAAAAACTGTTTTTT. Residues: CASSDLVGVFSEKLFF.